This T cell receptor (beta chain) was identified in a study of preoperative IRX-2 immunotherapy in early breast cancer. The treatment denotes: preoperative locoregional IRX-2 cytokine immunotherapy. Data came from immunoSEQ multiplex PCR; TCRdb stores just in-frame clones and leaves some out. The sample consists of roughly 25,000 clones, 80% to 90% of them appearing once. V lost 6 bases and J 14 bases, leaving 17 bases between the germline ends. CDR1 and CDR2 from the germline V gene are MNHNY and SVGAGI (reference sequence). The CDR3 contains 12 residues. The TCR sequence derives from a human donor with breast cancer. The chain carries TRBV6-6 and TRBJ2-1; possibly TRBD2 for D (7 bases). The sample consisted of tumor tissue, taken after IRX-2 immunotherapy. In DNA form, the CDR3 reads TGTGCCAGCAGACTAAGGGGGGGGCAGGAGTTCTTC. Its translation is CASRLRGGQEFF.